The 14 T cell receptor beta chains presented below share a single source sample, sequenced in a study of radiotherapy plus CTLA-4 blockade in lung cancer. Some clones are missing from TCRdb's copy, which holds only in-frame ones; the method was immunoSEQ multiplex PCR. The table lists around 90,000 clones, around four fifths of them singletons. Specimen: peripheral blood, collected from a patient treated with radiotherapy plus ipilimumab. The origin of the receptors is a human donor with non-small cell lung cancer who had stable disease on radiotherapy plus ipilimumab.

V gene TRBV2 combines with J gene TRBJ1-4; 7 nucleotides line up with TRBD1. After removal of 4 bases from V and 3 bases from J, the junction contained 5 bases not matched to a gene. Germline V lookup: CDR1 SNHLY, CDR2 FYNNEI. The CDR3 totals 15 residues. The CDR3 DNA reads as TGTGCCAGCAGTGCGGAGGGGGCACCTAATGAAAAACTGTTTTTT. This gives the protein CASSAEGAPNEKLFF.

The rearrangement joins TRBV5-5 to TRBJ2-7; TRBD1 matches 9 bases. With 5 bases clipped from V and 3 bases from J, the junction kept 9 bases outside the gene matches. Germline loops: CDR1 SGHKS, CDR2 YYEKEE (reference sequence). The CDR3 is 15 residues long. The CDR3 loop reads CASRPGQGTFYEQYF. Written as DNA, the CDR3 is TGTGCCAGCAGACCGGGACAGGGTACCTTCTACGAGCAGTACTTC.

The V and J genes are TRBV9 and TRBJ1-2, with 7 bases fitting TRBD1. CDR3 length: 16 amino acids. Germline assignment: CDR1 SGDLS and CDR2 YYNGEE. J lost 4 bases, V lost 0 bases, and 9 bases had no gene match. The CDR3, as DNA: TGTGCCAGCAGCGTAGACAAGGCAGGGGGTATCTATGGCTACACCTTC. This encodes CASSVDKAGGIYGYTF.

The V and J genes are TRBV9 and TRBJ2-4; TRBD2 matches at 7 bases. The CDR3 has 16 residues. The germline gives CDR1 SGDLS, CDR2 YYNGEE. Trimming removed 0 bases from V and 7 bases from J; junction bases left unmatched: 10. The CDR3 DNA reads TGTGCCAGCAGCGTAGGAGTCGGGCCGCGGGGGAACATTCAGTACTTC. Translation gives CASSVGVGPRGNIQYF.

This chain links TRBV27 with TRBJ2-3; D remains ambiguous. Germline CDR1 is MNHEY and CDR2 is SMNVEV (reference sequence). Deletions cut 5 bases from V and 3 bases from J, with 15 bases between. The CDR3 has 15 amino acids. CDR3 loop: CASSPSVKVTDTQYF. Here the CDR3 DNA reads TGTGCCAGCAGTCCCTCCGTCAAAGTAACAGATACGCAGTATTTT.

The V and J genes are TRBV28 and TRBJ2-5; 12 bases match TRBD2. The trim removed 4 bases at V and 0 bases at J, leaving 6 bases unmatched. The CDR3 spans 17 residues. CDR1 and CDR2 from the germline V gene are MDHEN and SYDVKM. This CDR3 is CASSSGLAGGDQETQYF. The CDR3 DNA reads as TGTGCCAGCAGTTCAGGGCTAGCGGGGGGGGACCAAGAGACCCAGTACTTC.

This chain links TRBV19 with TRBJ2-1; 13 bases fit TRBD2. Germline CDR1 is LNHDA and CDR2 is SQIVND (reference sequence). V lost 1 base and J lost 10; bases outside the gene matches: 13. The CDR3 spans 18 residues. The CDR3 loop is CASSIASPGLAGKGEQFF. CDR3 nucleotides: TGTGCCAGTAGTATAGCCTCCCCGGGACTAGCGGGAAAGGGCGAGCAGTTCTTC.

The chain employs TRBV14 and TRBJ1-4, with 7 nucleotides matching TRBD1. Trimming cost V 3 bases and J 6 bases; bases outside gene matches: 4. Germline values: CDR1 SGHDN, CDR2 FVKESK. This CDR3 is built from 14 residues. CDR3 residues: CASSQTGLDEKLFF. CDR3 nucleotides: TGTGCCAGCAGCCAGACAGGGTTGGATGAAAAACTGTTTTTT.

V is TRBV28 and J is TRBJ2-7; a weak D match, TRBD1 (6 bases). The CDR3 is 15 amino acids. Per germline, CDR1 MDHEN and CDR2 SYDVKM. V lost 7 bases and J 0 bases, leaving 16 bases between the germline ends. This chain's CDR3 is CASTPTGLSSYEQYF. In DNA form, the CDR3 reads TGTGCCAGCACCCCGACAGGACTCAGCTCCTACGAGCAGTACTTC. Complete variable domain (other parts from reference TRBV28 and TRBJ2-7): DVKVTQSSRYLVKRTGEKVFLECVQDMDHENMFWYRQDPGLGLRLIYFSYDVKMKEKGDIPEGYSVSREKKERFSLILESASTNQTSMYLCASTPTGLSSYEQYFGPGTRLTVT.

The sample holds a few counts of this clone. This sequence joins TRBV9 and TRBJ1-6, with D perhaps matching TRBD1 (5 bases). V was cut by 5 bases and J by 8 bases, with 20 bases left in between. The CDR3 loop spans 16 amino acids. Germline V gives CDR1 SGDLS, CDR2 YYNGEE. The CDR3 region has the DNA TGTGCCAGCAGTGGGCTTGGGGGGTTGGGGGATTCACCCCTCCACTTT. This gives the protein CASSGLGGLGDSPLHF.

The rearrangement uses TRBV15 and TRBJ2-1; a weak D match, TRBD2 (6 bases). Germline V gives CDR1 LNHNV, CDR2 YYDKDF (reference sequence). The CDR3 length is 16 residues. The V gene lost 4 bases and the J gene lost 7 bases, with 20 bases spanning the gap. The CDR3 nucleotides read TGTGCCACCAGCAACATCGGCGGGGCAATAAGGAATGAGCAGTTCTTC. Amino acids: CATSNIGGAIRNEQFF.

V and J are TRBV2 and TRBJ1-2; D call uncertain. Germline V gene lookup returns CDR1 SNHLY and CDR2 FYNNEI. The CDR3 covers 13 residues. Deletions cut 3 bases from V and 5 bases from J, with 10 bases between. The CDR3 loop reads CASSDSGSYGYTF. CDR3 in DNA: TGTGCCAGCAGTGATTCGGGCTCTTATGGCTACACCTTC.

This sequence joins TRBV29-1 and TRBJ2-2; possibly TRBD1 for D (6 bases). The CDR3 spans 14 residues. Germline-derived CDR1 and CDR2 are SQVTM and ANQGSEA. V was pared by 7 bases and J by 3 bases, with 15 bases between. CDR3 protein: CSARLGGDTGELFF. CDR3 nucleotides: TGCAGCGCACGGCTAGGGGGAGACACCGGGGAGCTGTTTTTT.

The chain links TRBV6-5 to TRBJ1-2; D call uncertain. Germline V gene sequence: CDR1 MNHEY, CDR2 SVGAGI. Deletions cut 6 bases from V and 5 bases from J, with 7 bases between. The CDR3 extends over 11 amino acids. This chain's CDR3 is CASSQRYGYTF. In DNA, the CDR3 is TGTGCCAGCAGCCAACGGTATGGCTACACCTTC.